A single sample gave rise to the 21 T cell receptor beta chains below, sequenced in a study of T cell responses to AZD1222 COVID-19 vaccine. Clones were read by immunoSEQ multiplex PCR, and TCRdb kept only the in-frame ones, dropping some. Here the sample spans some 250,000 clones, about 94% being singletons. The source was peripheral blood, collected 28 days after the second AZD1222 dose. Every receptor here comes from an adult who received the AZD1222 COVID-19 vaccine.

The chain's CDR3 is CASTWDRGLNQPQHF. The CDR3 DNA is TGTGCCAGCACCTGGGACAGGGGGCTGAATCAGCCCCAGCATTTT. This chain joins TRBV27 and TRBJ1-5; 12 nucleotides agree with TRBD1. In germline, CDR1 is MNHEY, CDR2 SMNVEV (reference sequence). The CDR3 totals 15 residues. Germline trimming cut 7 bases from V and 4 bases from J; bases unmatched to any gene: 5.

The chain combines TRBV28 with TRBJ1-1; TRBD1 matches 10 bases. Germline CDR1 and CDR2: MDHEN and SYDVKM. Losses at the gene ends were 3 bases for V and 6 bases for J; bases not matched to a gene: 1. This CDR3 region has 13 residues. The CDR3 loop reads CASSLTGGPEAFF. Written as DNA, the CDR3 is TGTGCCAGCAGTTTGACAGGGGGCCCTGAAGCTTTCTTT.

The chain couples TRBV19 to TRBJ2-3; possibly TRBD1 for D (7 bases). V lost 7 bases, J lost 0 bases, and 14 bases lay in between. The CDR3 runs 15 residues. CDR1 and CDR2 from the germline V gene are LNHDA and SQIVND (reference sequence). As DNA, the CDR3 is TGTGCCAGTACAGGGGGGCGTACTAGCACAGATACGCAGTATTTT. Protein sequence: CASTGGRTSTDTQYF.

V is TRBV20-1 and J is TRBJ2-7; D call uncertain. This CDR3 is 11 amino acids long. Trimming pared 5 bases from V and 4 bases from J, leaving 9 bases between. CDR1 and CDR2 from the germline V gene are DFQATT and SNEGSKA (reference sequence). The CDR3, as DNA: TGCAGTGCTGCGATGGGATACGAGCAGTACTTC. It encodes CSAAMGYEQYF.

The genes are TRBV19 and TRBJ1-1; the match to TRBD1 covers 7 bases. There are 14 residues in the CDR3. Germline V gene data show CDR1 as LNHDA and CDR2 as SQIVND (reference sequence). J was trimmed by 1 base and V by 6 bases; bases with no gene match: 5. CDR3 sequence reads: CASSVQGRNTEAFF. CDR3 nucleotides: TGTGCCAGTAGCGTACAGGGGAGGAACACTGAAGCTTTCTTT.

The chain couples TRBV28 to TRBJ2-4; D is undetermined. The CDR3 covers 14 residues. Germline lookup yields CDR1 MDHEN and CDR2 SYDVKM. The V and J ends lost 2 bases and 8 bases respectively, with 13 bases between them. The chain's CDR3 is CASSLTANMDIQYF. The CDR3 nucleotides read TGTGCCAGCAGTTTAACCGCCAATATGGACATTCAGTACTTC.

The chain combines TRBV28 with TRBJ2-7; no clear D. The V gene's germline CDR1 is MDHEN and CDR2 SYDVKM. With 5 bases removed from V and 0 bases from J, the gap between germline ends came to 14 bases. This CDR3 spans 15 amino acids. CDR3 bases: TGTGCCAGCAGTACCCACTCCGGGCCCTCCTACGAGCAGTACTTC. Encoded protein: CASSTHSGPSYEQYF.

The gene calls are TRBV21-1 and TRBJ2-3; the table names TRBD2, a call not compared with the DNA. TRBV21-1 is a known pseudogene. This CDR3 comprises 15 residues. CDR3 sequence (DNA): TGTGCCAGCACGATCAGCGGGAGGGACCCAGATACGCAGTATTTT. Residues: CASTISGRDPDTQYF.

Comments on this clone: The sample contains more than one DNA sequence encoding this CDR3. The chain carries TRBV5-1 and TRBJ2-3; D is uncertain. From germline, CDR1 is SGHRS and CDR2 YFSETQ. This CDR3 region has 12 residues. The V end was cut by 1 base, the J end by 2 bases, with 2 bases between. The CDR3 loop is CASSLTTDTQYF. The CDR3 DNA reads TGCGCCAGCAGCTTGACCACAGATACGCAGTATTTT. Together with reference TRBV5-1 and TRBJ2-3, the CDR3 gives the full variable domain: KAGVTQTPRYLIKTRGQQVTLSCSPISGHRSVSWYQQTPGQGLQFLFEYFSETQRNKGNFPGRFSGRQFSNSRSEMNVSTLELGDSALYLCASSLTTDTQYFGPGTRLTVL.

The genes are TRBV7-3 and TRBJ1-5; 7 bases fit TRBD1. The trim removed 5 bases at V and 6 bases at J, leaving 16 bases unmatched. Germline values: CDR1 SGHTA, CDR2 FQGTGA. The CDR3 is 17 amino acids. The CDR3 DNA is TGTGCCAGCAGCCTCACCTACAGGGGAGGATACGGTCAGCCCCAGCATTTT. It specifies CASSLTYRGGYGQPQHF.

The chain has TRBV6-5 and TRBJ1-4; perhaps TRBD1 as D (5 bases). Germline CDR1 reads MNHEY; CDR2 reads SVGAGI. V was cut by 8 bases and J by 10 bases, with 11 bases left in between. This CDR3 spans 11 amino acids. CDR3 sequence reads: CASRGEGKLFF. DNA for the CDR3: TGTGCCAGCCGGGGGGAAGGAAAACTGTTTTTT.

This clone was seen only once. The V and J genes are TRBV7-9 and TRBJ2-7; D not certain. Trimming removed 1 base from V and 6 bases from J, with 4 bases in between. The CDR3 is made up of 11 amino acids. Germline V gene lookup returns CDR1 SEHNR and CDR2 FQNEAQ (reference sequence). The CDR3 sequence: CASSLEVEQYF. In DNA form, the CDR3 reads TGTGCCAGCAGCTTAGAGGTCGAGCAGTACTTC.

This chain links TRBV28 with TRBJ1-1, with no clear D. V was clipped by 8 bases and J by 5 bases, with 9 bases between them. Germline CDR1 and CDR2: MDHEN and SYDVKM. This CDR3 has 11 amino acids. The CDR3: CASLTATEAFF. CDR3 nucleotide sequence: TGTGCCAGCCTTACGGCGACTGAAGCTTTCTTT.

The V and J genes are TRBV11-2 and TRBJ1-1, with D uncertain. V lost 7 bases, J lost 3 bases, and 15 bases lay in between. Germline V gene lookup returns CDR1 SGHAT and CDR2 FQNNGV. The CDR3 covers 14 residues. The DNA for the CDR3 is TGTGCCAGCAACCCGCCGTTCGAGGACACTGAAGCTTTCTTT. Its protein product is CASNPPFEDTEAFF.

The J gene is TRBJ1-5, the V gene TRBV6-1; perhaps TRBD1 as D (6 bases). Germline values: CDR1 MNHNS, CDR2 SASEGT. The CDR3 totals 15 residues. Trimming stripped 0 bases from V and 4 bases from J, with 10 bases between. CDR3 amino acids: CASSEAGAGNQPQHF. The CDR3 DNA reads TGTGCCAGCAGTGAAGCGGGGGCGGGGAATCAGCCCCAGCATTTT.

This clone was picked up one time. The gene calls are TRBV19 and TRBJ1-1, with 9 bases lining up with TRBD1. The V gene end was trimmed by 6 bases and the J gene end by 1 base; junction bases not matched to a gene: 6. This CDR3 has 15 residues. Germline-derived CDR1 and CDR2 are LNHDA and SQIVND (reference sequence). This CDR3 reads CASRPPGQGNTEAFF. The DNA of the CDR3 is TGTGCCAGTAGGCCCCCGGGACAGGGGAACACTGAAGCTTTCTTT.

A note on this clone: One junction end does not reproduce the germline sequence, and a read error may be involved. CDR3 residues: CPHSGVGQPQHF. In DNA, the CDR3 is TGCCCCCATTCAGGGGTCGGGCAGCCCCAGCATTTT. The chain carries TRBV27 and TRBJ1-5, with D tentatively TRBD1 (6 bases). Germline CDR1 MNHEY, CDR2 SMNVEV (reference sequence). The CDR3 consists of 12 residues.

V and J are TRBV6-2 or TRBV6-3 and TRBJ2-7, with 8 bases that match TRBD2. The length of the CDR3 is 14 residues. V shed 6 bases, J shed 2 bases, and the junction held 6 bases outside the gene matches. Germline V lookup: CDR1 MNHEY, CDR2 SVGEGT. CDR3 amino acids: CASSRLASTYEQYF. The CDR3 DNA reads TGTGCCAGCAGCCGACTAGCGAGTACCTACGAGCAGTACTTC.

The gene calls are TRBV18 and TRBJ2-7, with 11 bases lining up with TRBD1. Germline-derived CDR1 and CDR2 are KGHSH and LQKENI. The CDR3 has 15 amino acids. V was clipped by 3 bases and J by 1 base; unmatched bases: 2. The chain's CDR3 is CASSPGTGGSYEQYF. The DNA of the CDR3 is TGTGCCAGCTCACCGGGGACAGGGGGGTCCTACGAGCAGTACTTC. Looking up the rest from reference TRBV18 and TRBJ2-7 gives the full variable domain: NAGVMQNPRHLVRRRGQEARLRCSPMKGHSHVYWYRQLPEEGLKFMVYLQKENIIDESGMPKERFSAEFPKEGPSILRIQQVVRGDSAAYFCASSPGTGGSYEQYFGPGTRLTVT.

CDR3 sequence (DNA): TGTGCCAGCAGCTTATCGGTACTAGCGGGATCAGCCAAAAACATTCAGTACTTC. Translated: CASSLSVLAGSAKNIQYF. This chain connects TRBV7-2 to TRBJ2-4, with 10 bases aligning to TRBD2. Germline CDR1 SGHTA, CDR2 FQGNSA. The CDR3 totals 18 residues. Losses at the gene ends were 2 bases for V and 0 bases for J; bases not matched to a gene: 7.

This sequence joins TRBV11-2 and TRBJ2-2; 12 bases match TRBD2. With 5 bases clipped from V and 0 bases from J, the junction kept 7 bases outside the gene matches. CDR1 and CDR2 (germline): SGHAT, FQNNGV. The CDR3 runs to 18 residues. In DNA form, the CDR3 reads TGTGCCAGCAGCCCTTCTAGCGGGGGGGCACCGAACACCGGGGAGCTGTTTTTT. Amino acid sequence: CASSPSSGGAPNTGELFF.